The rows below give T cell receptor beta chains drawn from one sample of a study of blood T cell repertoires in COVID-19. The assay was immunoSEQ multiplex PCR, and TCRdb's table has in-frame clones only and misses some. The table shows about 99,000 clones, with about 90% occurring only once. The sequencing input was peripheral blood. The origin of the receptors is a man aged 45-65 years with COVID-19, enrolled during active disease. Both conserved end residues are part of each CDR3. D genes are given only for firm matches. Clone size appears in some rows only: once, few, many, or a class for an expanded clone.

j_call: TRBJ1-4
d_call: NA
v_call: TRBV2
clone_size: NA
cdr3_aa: CASSVLTGYLEKLFF
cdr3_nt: TGTGCCAGCAGTGTCCTGACGGGGTATCTTGAAAAACTGTTTTTT

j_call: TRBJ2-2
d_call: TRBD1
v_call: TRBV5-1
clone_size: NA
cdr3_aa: CASSPDRGDTGELFF
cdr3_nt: TGCGCCAGCAGCCCAGACAGGGGGGACACCGGGGAGCTGTTTTTT

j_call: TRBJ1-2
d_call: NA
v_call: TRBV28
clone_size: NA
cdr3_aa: CASMSGNEGYTF
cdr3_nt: TGTGCCAGCATGTCAGGGAACGAGGGCTACACCTTC

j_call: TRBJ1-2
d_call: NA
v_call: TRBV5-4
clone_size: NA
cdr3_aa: CASSHLQGNYGYTF
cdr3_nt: TGTGCCAGCAGCCACCTACAGGGTAACTATGGCTACACCTTC

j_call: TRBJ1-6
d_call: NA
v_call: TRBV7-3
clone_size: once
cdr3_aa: CASSRDNDSPLHF
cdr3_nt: TGTGCCAGCAGCCGGGACAATGATTCACCCCTCCACTTT

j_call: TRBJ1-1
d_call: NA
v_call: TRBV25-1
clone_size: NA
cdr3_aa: CASTTDTNTEAFF
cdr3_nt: TGTGCCAGCACCACGGACACGAACACTGAAGCTTTCTTT

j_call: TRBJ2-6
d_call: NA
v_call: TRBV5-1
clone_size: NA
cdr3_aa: CASSPGSSGANVLTF
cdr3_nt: TGCGCCAGCAGCCCCGGGTCCTCTGGGGCCAACGTCCTGACTTTC

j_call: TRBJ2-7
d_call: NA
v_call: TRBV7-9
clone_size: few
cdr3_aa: CASSDSSYEQYF
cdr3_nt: TGTGCCAGCAGCGACAGCTCCTACGAGCAGTACTTC

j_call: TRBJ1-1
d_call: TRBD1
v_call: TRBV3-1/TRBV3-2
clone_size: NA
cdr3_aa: CASSPGGSPRGTEAFF
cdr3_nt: TGTGCCAGCAGCCCAGGGGGCAGCCCAAGAGGCACTGAAGCTTTCTTT

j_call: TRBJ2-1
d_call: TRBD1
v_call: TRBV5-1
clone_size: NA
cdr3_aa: CASSFGQESSYNEQFF
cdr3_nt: TGCGCCAGCAGCTTCGGACAGGAGAGCTCCTACAATGAGCAGTTCTTC

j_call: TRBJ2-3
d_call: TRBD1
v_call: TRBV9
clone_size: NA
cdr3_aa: CASSFTGQGAINTQYF
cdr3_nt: TGTGCCAGCAGCTTCACGGGACAGGGGGCAATAAATACGCAGTATTTT

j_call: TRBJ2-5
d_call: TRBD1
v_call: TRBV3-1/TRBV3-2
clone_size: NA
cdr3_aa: CASSPYPGQGLGETQYF
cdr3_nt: TGTGCCAGCAGCCCTTACCCGGGACAGGGCCTGGGGGAGACCCAGTACTTC

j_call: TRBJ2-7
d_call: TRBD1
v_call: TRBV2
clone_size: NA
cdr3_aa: CASSVQGAEQYF
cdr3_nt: TGTGCCAGCAGTGTGCAGGGGGCCGAGCAGTACTTC

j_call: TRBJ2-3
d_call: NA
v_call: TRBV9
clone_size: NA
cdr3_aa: CASSLGGGTSVGDTQYF
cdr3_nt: TGTGCCAGCAGCCTAGGGGGGGGAACGTCCGTGGGAGATACGCAGTATTTT

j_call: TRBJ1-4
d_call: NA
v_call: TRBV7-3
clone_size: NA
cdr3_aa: CASSYRQSWGGTNEKLFF
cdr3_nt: TGTGCCAGCAGCTACCGGCAATCCTGGGGAGGAACTAATGAAAAACTGTTTTTT

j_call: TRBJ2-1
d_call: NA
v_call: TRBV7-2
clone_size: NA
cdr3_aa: CASSLQDSSYNEQFF
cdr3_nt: TGTGCCAGCAGCTTACAGGACAGCTCCTACAATGAGCAGTTCTTC

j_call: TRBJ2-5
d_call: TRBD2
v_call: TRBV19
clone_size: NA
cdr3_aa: CASSIGLGTRETQYF
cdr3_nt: TGTGCCAGTAGTATAGGGCTGGGGACTAGGGAGACCCAGTACTTC

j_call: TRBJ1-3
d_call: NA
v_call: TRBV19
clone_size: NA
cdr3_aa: CASSITSLSGNTIYF
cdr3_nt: TGTGCCAGTAGTATAACTAGTCTCTCTGGAAACACCATATATTTT

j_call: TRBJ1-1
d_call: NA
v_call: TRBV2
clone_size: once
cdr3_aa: CASYPGLSNTEAFF
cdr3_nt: TGTGCCAGCTACCCAGGGCTTTCGAACACTGAAGCTTTCTTT

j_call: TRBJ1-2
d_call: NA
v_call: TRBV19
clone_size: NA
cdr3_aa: CASSNSQGRRYGYTF
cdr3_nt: TGTGCCAGTAGTAACTCCCAGGGGCGTCGCTATGGCTACACCTTC

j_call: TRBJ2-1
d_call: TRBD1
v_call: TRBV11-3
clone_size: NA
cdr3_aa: CASSSTGQGENEQFF
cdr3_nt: TGTGCCAGCAGCTCTACGGGACAGGGGGAGAATGAGCAGTTCTTC

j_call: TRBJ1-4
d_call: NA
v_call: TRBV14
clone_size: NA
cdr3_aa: CASSPGWTNEKLFF
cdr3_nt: TGTGCCAGCAGCCCAGGGTGGACTAATGAAAAACTGTTTTTT

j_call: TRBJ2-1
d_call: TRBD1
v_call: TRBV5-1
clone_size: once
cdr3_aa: CASSGQGFHEQFF
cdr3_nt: TGCGCCAGTTCAGGACAGGGTTTCCATGAGCAGTTCTTC

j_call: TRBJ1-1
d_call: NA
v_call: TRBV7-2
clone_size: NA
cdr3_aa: CASSFMGTSYTEAFF
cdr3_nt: TGTGCCAGCAGCTTCATGGGGACATCCTACACTGAAGCTTTCTTT

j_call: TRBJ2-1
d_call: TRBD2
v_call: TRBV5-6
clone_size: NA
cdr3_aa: CASSLLREYNEQFF
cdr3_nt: TGTGCCAGCAGCTTGTTGCGGGAGTACAATGAGCAGTTCTTC

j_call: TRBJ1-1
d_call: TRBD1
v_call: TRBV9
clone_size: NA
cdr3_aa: CASSPGGRTEAFF
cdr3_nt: TGTGCCAGCAGCCCAGGGGGTCGGACTGAAGCTTTCTTT

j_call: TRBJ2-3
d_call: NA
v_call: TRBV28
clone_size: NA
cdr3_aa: CASSLRGGGTDTQYF
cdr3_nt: TGTGCCAGCAGTTTAAGGGGTGGTGGCACAGATACGCAGTATTTT

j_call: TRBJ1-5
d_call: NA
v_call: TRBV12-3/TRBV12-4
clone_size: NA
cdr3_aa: CASTLGVGQPQHF
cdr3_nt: TGTGCCAGCACCTTAGGGGTAGGACAGCCCCAGCATTTT

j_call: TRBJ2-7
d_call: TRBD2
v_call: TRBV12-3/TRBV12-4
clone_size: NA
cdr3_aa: CASSLTLAAGQYF
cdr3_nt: TGTGCCAGCAGTCTAACACTAGCGGCGGGGCAGTACTTC

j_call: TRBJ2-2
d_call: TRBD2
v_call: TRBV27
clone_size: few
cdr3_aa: CASRTSGGYAGELFF
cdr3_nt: TGTGCCAGCAGGACTAGCGGGGGTTACGCCGGGGAGCTGTTTTTT

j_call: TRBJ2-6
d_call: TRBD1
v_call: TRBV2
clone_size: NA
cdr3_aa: CASCRDRASGANVLTF
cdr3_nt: TGTGCCAGCTGTCGGGACAGAGCCTCTGGGGCCAACGTCCTGACTTTC

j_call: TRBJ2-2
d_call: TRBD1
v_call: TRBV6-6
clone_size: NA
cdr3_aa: CASSGTEVGELFF
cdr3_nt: TGTGCCAGCAGCGGGACAGAAGTCGGGGAGCTGTTTTTT

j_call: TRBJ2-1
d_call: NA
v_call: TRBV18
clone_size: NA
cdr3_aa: CASSPGLGLSYNEQFF
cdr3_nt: TGTGCCAGCTCACCAGGGTTAGGACTGTCCTACAATGAGCAGTTCTTC

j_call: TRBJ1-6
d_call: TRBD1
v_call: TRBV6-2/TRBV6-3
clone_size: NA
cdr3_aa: CASSFPDRGPSPLHF
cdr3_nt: TGTGCCAGCAGTTTTCCGGACAGGGGACCTTCACCCCTCCACTTT

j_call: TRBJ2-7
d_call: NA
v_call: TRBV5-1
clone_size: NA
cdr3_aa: CASSLTGSLNEQYF
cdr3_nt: TGCGCCAGCAGCTTAACCGGGTCGCTAAACGAGCAGTACTTC

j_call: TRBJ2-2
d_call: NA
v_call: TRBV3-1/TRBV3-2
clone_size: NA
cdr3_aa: CASSQDLYTGELFF
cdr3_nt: TGTGCCAGCAGCCAAGATCTTTACACCGGGGAGCTGTTTTTT

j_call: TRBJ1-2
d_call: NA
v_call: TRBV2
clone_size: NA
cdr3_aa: CASRTGANYGYTF
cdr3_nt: TGTGCCAGCAGGACAGGAGCTAACTATGGCTACACCTTC

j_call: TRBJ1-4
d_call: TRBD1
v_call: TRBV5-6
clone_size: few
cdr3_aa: CASSGTGATNEKLFF
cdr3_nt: TGTGCCAGCAGCGGAACAGGGGCAACTAATGAAAAACTGTTTTTT

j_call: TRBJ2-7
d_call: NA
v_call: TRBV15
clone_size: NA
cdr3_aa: CATSRDKIQNEQYF
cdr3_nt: TGTGCCACCAGCAGAGATAAGATACAGAACGAGCAGTACTTC

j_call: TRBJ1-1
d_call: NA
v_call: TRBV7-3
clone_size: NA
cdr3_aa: CASSPRPEVGTEAFF
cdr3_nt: TGTGCCAGCAGCCCCCGGCCTGAGGTAGGCACTGAAGCTTTCTTT

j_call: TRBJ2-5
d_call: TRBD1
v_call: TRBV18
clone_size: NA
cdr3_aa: CASSPLARGQGQETQYF
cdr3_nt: TGTGCCAGCTCACCACTGGCCCGGGGACAGGGCCAAGAGACCCAGTACTTC

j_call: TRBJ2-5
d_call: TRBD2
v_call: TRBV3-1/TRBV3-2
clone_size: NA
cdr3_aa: CASSPYDGTSGETQYF
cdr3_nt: TGTGCCAGCAGCCCCTACGACGGGACTAGCGGGGAGACCCAGTACTTC